These 3 T cell receptor beta chains were all obtained from the same sample, sequenced in a study of blood T cell repertoires in COVID-19. Data came from immunoSEQ multiplex PCR; TCRdb stores just in-frame clones and leaves some out. The sample carries 100,000 to 150,000 clones, 85% to 90% recorded once. The sample was peripheral blood. The receptors were sampled from a woman aged 45-60 years with acute or convalescent COVID-19.

The chain combines TRBV29-1 with TRBJ1-6; weak D call: TRBD1 (5 bases). This CDR3 is built from 13 residues. Looked up from germline, CDR1 is SQVTM and CDR2 is ANQGSEA. With 4 bases removed from V and 9 bases from J, the gap between germline ends came to 13 bases. The CDR3 coding sequence is TGCAGCGTTGCGTCGGGGGTTGGTTCACCCCTCCACTTT. Residues: CSVASGVGSPLHF.

V is TRBV13 and J is TRBJ1-1; D not resolved. The CDR3 consists of 16 residues. V was shortened by 1 base and J by 4 bases, with 16 bases between the two germline ends. Germline V lookup: CDR1 PRHDT, CDR2 FYEKMQ (reference sequence). This CDR3 reads CASSLVVIEGGTEAFF. Written as DNA, the CDR3 is TGTGCCAGCAGCTTAGTCGTGATAGAAGGCGGCACTGAAGCTTTCTTT. The full variable domain, with the rest looked up from reference TRBV13 and TRBJ1-1, is AAGVIQSPRHLIKEKRETATLKCYPIPRHDTVYWYQQGPGQDPQFLISFYEKMQSDKGSIPDRFSAQQFSDYHSELNMSSLELGDSALYFCASSLVVIEGGTEAFFGQGTRLTVV.

The V gene is TRBV6-5, the J gene TRBJ1-3; D is perhaps TRBD1 (5 bases). There are 15 residues in the CDR3. The germline V gene encodes CDR1 MNHEY and CDR2 SVGAGI. V was clipped by 4 bases and J by 4 bases, with 14 bases between them. Written as DNA, the CDR3 is TGTGCCAGCAGTTCCCGTGACAGTCCCGGAAACACCATATATTTT. Its protein product is CASSSRDSPGNTIYF.